This T cell receptor beta chain was captured by sequencing in a study of beta chain features in type 1 diabetes (dated by TCRdb to 2016 to 2019). Regarding the complete study: Mean age, gender distribution, total cell number and subset yield were not different between patients and healthy donors. A total of 100 million to 110 million sorted cells were examined across all samples, and a strong correlation was observed between cell number per subset and RNA yield. Whereas all 30 or so donors provided naive and central memory subsets, regulatory and stem cell-like memory subsets were isolated from just 8 patients and roughly eight healthy donors. In the study, TCRB repertoires of sorted circulating CD4+ T cell subsets from recently diagnosed type 1 diabetes patients were compared with those of matched healthy donors. Broad study findings and their caveats: Because small numbers of individuals were included in the HLA sub-analyses, any influence of HLA type on TCRB rearrangement was left unresolved. The naive, central memory and regulatory TCRB repertoires appeared to resemble one another more closely among patients than among healthy donors. Type 1 diabetes patients showed a moderate but significant shortening of TCRB CDR3 length in all four CD4+ subsets. Shorter templates might be favored by PCR, yet because patient and control samples were amplified and corrected together, any such skew would affect both groups equally. Because cDNA was sequenced instead of genomic DNA, activated cells with high expression could be over-represented, although the groups did not differ in activation or CD3 levels. At VDJ recombination sites, type 1 diabetes patients had fewer insertions and more deleted nucleotides, which implies abnormalities in thymic rearrangement.

Comments on this clone: Its antigen has not been determined. No quality values exist for individual bases; no much larger clone is one base distant.

V is pared back by 5 bases and J by 3 bases, with 15 bases lying between the germline termini. Based on the germline V gene, the CDR1 and CDR2 sequences are LGHNA and YSLEER. The CDR3 covers 15 residues, taking in both the cysteine and the phenylalanine. The kept DNA is CDR3 alone, 45 bases in frame from the first base. The entire isolated RNA was reverse transcribed using the High Capacity cDNA Reverse Transcription Kit, and thus expressed TCRB transcripts were sequenced. Deep immunoSEQ sequencing was applied to naive, central memory and regulatory T cell samples, giving an average of around 4 million total reads per sample. Sorted cells were lysed in RLT buffer and RNA was extracted with DNase-treated RNeasy Micro or Mini kits, depending on cell number. Each cell subset was processed separately to prevent cross-contamination, with patient and healthy donor samples processed together. The immunoSEQ multiplex PCR was used to amplify TCRB sequences from cDNA, generating 87-bp fragments that spanned the CDR3 region. Sequencing of the amplicons was performed on the Illumina HiSeq platform. The original methods were these. Synthetic template baselines were used to correct PCR bias computationally, reads within Hamming distance 2 were collapsed together, and singletons that could not be merged were discarded. Reads were aligned against IMGT so that V, D and J genes, CDR3 length and insertions or deletions at six rearrangement sites could be assigned. Within each subset, clonotype counts were normalized to sorted cell number, and only after that were true diversity and Gini coefficients computed with the tcR R package. The overlap coefficient, calculated on TCRB nucleotide sequences, was used to measure repertoire sharing. The clones in this table, taken by TCRdb from immuneACCESS, are in-frame only. Not every clone is retained; where verified, under half of the shortfall comes from an unresolved V gene, and the cause of the rest is unknown. The V and J calls and clone size are taken from that table; D and trimming were inferred from the DNA. The sample table lists 250,000 to 400,000 clones, 12% to 15% of them with a count of one. The biggest ten clones account for 6.7% of the sample.

A single peripheral blood draw of approximately 100 mL on average was collected from each donor into heparinised tubes. Using a panel that included CD45RO, CCR7, CD25, CD127, CD95 and CD27, naive, central memory, regulatory and stem cell-like memory CD4+ T cells were sorted on a BD FACSAria II. All sorted populations exceeded 98% purity. PBMCs were separated immediately by Lymphoprep density gradient centrifugation and were stained directly, without being cultured. To minimize batch effects, samples were stained and sorted in pairs, one healthy donor with one patient per experiment. This chain is built from TRBV4-3 and TRBJ2-3; 7 matching bases give a weak D call of TRBD2. The sample consisted of central memory CD4+ T cells from blood. This sequence was found in a man aged 30-40 years in good health. The nucleotide sequence reads TGCGCCAGCAGCGAGGGGGGGAAAAAAACAGATACGCAGTATTTT. Translated, it gives CASSEGGKKTDTQYF.